A single sample is the source of the 19 T cell receptor beta chains below, sequenced in a study of cytomegalovirus exposure and HLA in healthy donors (dated by TCRdb to about 2017). The protocol used for the library was the immunoSEQ multiplex PCR assay. TCRdb retrieved this table from immuneACCESS and kept in-frame rearrangements only. Not all clones are present; in checked studies, unresolved V genes account for under half, and no reason is known for the remainder. Here the sample has around 300,000 clones; 88% occur a single time. The ten largest clonotypes hold about 0.86% of the sample. The sequenced material came from PBMCs. The receptors originated from a woman aged 18-29 years in good health and CMV-seronegative.

V and J are TRBV27 and TRBJ2-7; 8 bases are shared with TRBD2. The trim removed 5 bases at V and 6 bases at J, leaving 12 bases unmatched. CDR1 is MNHEY, CDR2 SMNVEV, per germline (reference sequence). The CDR3 runs 15 residues. In nucleotides, the CDR3 is TGTGCCAGCAGTCCCGGACTAGCAGGGCGGGTCGAGCAGTACTTC. Residues: CASSPGLAGRVEQYF.

This clone was observed a few times. The CDR3 spells CASSTGVNTEAFF. The CDR3 coding sequence is TGTGCCAGTAGTACGGGGGTCAACACTGAAGCTTTCTTT. V and J are TRBV19 and TRBJ1-1; TRBD1 might be the D (5 bases). V lost 4 bases, J lost 2 bases, and 8 bases lay in between. The germline CDR1 and CDR2 sequences are LNHDA and SQIVND (reference sequence). The CDR3 is made up of 13 amino acids.

This clone was seen once. The chain links TRBV5-4 to TRBJ1-1; no firm D call. The CDR3 is made up of 14 amino acids. V shed 2 bases and J shed 1 base, with 9 bases lying between them. The germline CDR1 and CDR2 sequences are SGHNT and YYREEE (reference sequence). The CDR3 here is CASSFNTENTEAFF. The CDR3 DNA sequence: TGTGCCAGCAGCTTTAATACAGAGAACACTGAAGCTTTCTTT.

The CDR3 bases are TGTGCCAGCAGCCTAGAACGGACAGGGGCGGGAGAGCAGTTCTTC. It specifies CASSLERTGAGEQFF. The chain carries TRBV5-4 and TRBJ2-1; 9 bases fit TRBD1. V gave up 4 bases and J gave up 10 bases; unmatched junction bases: 12. Germline-derived CDR1 and CDR2 are SGHNT and YYREEE (reference sequence). The CDR3 runs to 15 residues.

The rearrangement links TRBV25-1 to TRBJ2-1; 8 bases map to TRBD2. The CDR3 is 16 amino acids. Germline V gene sequence: CDR1 MGHDK, CDR2 SYGVNS. J lost 4 bases, V lost 5 bases, and 10 bases had no gene match. CDR3 nucleotide sequence: TGTGCCAGCAGTACCCGGAGCGGGAGCCCTTACAATGAGCAGTTCTTC. Encoded protein: CASSTRSGSPYNEQFF.

This sequence joins TRBV5-4 and TRBJ2-1; no clear D. Germline CDR1 reads SGHNT; CDR2 reads YYREEE (reference sequence). The CDR3 loop spans 13 amino acids. V was cut by 0 bases and J by 4 bases, with 5 bases left in between. The CDR3: CASSLGQYNEQFF. The DNA of the CDR3 is TGTGCCAGCAGCTTGGGGCAATACAATGAGCAGTTCTTC.

The V gene is TRBV6-4, the J gene TRBJ2-1, with TRBD2 identical over 9 bases. The germline CDR1 and CDR2 sequences are MRHNA and SNTAGT. The V gene end was trimmed by 0 bases and the J gene end by 5 bases; junction bases not matched to a gene: 2. The CDR3 is made up of 15 amino acids. The CDR3: CASSDSAGGHNEQFF. The CDR3 coding sequence is TGTGCCAGCAGTGACTCGGCGGGAGGGCACAATGAGCAGTTCTTC.

V gene TRBV19 combines with J gene TRBJ2-7; D is possibly TRBD1 (7 bases). Trimming took 5 bases from V and 4 from J, leaving 18 bases between them. The CDR3 runs to 15 residues. Germline loops: CDR1 LNHDA, CDR2 SQIVND (reference sequence). The CDR3 reads CASSAAGQSSYEQYF. In DNA form, the CDR3 reads TGTGCCAGTAGTGCCGCGGGACAGAGTTCTTACGAGCAGTACTTC.

The chain combines TRBV28 with TRBJ2-7; 13 bases agree with TRBD2. The V segment lost 3 bases and the J segment 3 bases; nucleotides outside the gene matches: 14. CDR1 and CDR2 (germline): MDHEN, SYDVKM. The CDR3 consists of 19 residues. The CDR3 spells CASSFPLAGGPLGGYEQYF. The CDR3 region has the DNA TGTGCCAGCAGTTTCCCACTAGCGGGAGGGCCATTGGGGGGCTACGAGCAGTACTTC.

The V gene is TRBV28, the J gene TRBJ1-5; no definite D call. CDR3 length: 15 amino acids. The V and J ends lost 3 bases and 2 bases respectively, with 11 bases between them. In germline, CDR1 is MDHEN, CDR2 SYDVKM. This CDR3 is CASSFVPPGNQPQHF. DNA of the CDR3: TGTGCCAGCAGTTTCGTCCCACCGGGCAATCAGCCCCAGCATTTT.

The chain couples TRBV5-6 to TRBJ1-5; TRBD1 matches 12 bases. CDR1 is SGHDT and CDR2 is YYEEEE in the germline V gene. Trimming took 5 bases from V and 0 from J; bases not matched to a gene: 9. This CDR3 has 18 residues. The CDR3 DNA follows: TGTGCCAGCAGTCGTGGGACAGGGGGCGCTTATAGCAATCAGCCCCAGCATTTT. Its translation is CASSRGTGGAYSNQPQHF.

This clone appeared a few times. Different DNA sequences within this sample yield the same CDR3. The rearrangement joins TRBV28 to TRBJ1-2, with TRBD1 identical over 8 bases. The CDR3 spans 14 residues. The germline V gene encodes CDR1 MDHEN and CDR2 SYDVKM. V was pared by 5 bases and J by 1 base, with 3 bases of the junction left unmatched. CDR3: CASSPGQGNYGYTF. For the CDR3, the DNA is TGTGCCAGCAGTCCCGGACAGGGTAACTATGGCTACACCTTC.

The V and J genes are TRBV28 and TRBJ1-5; a possible D gene is TRBD1 (6 bases). This CDR3 contains 18 residues. V was clipped by 4 bases and J by 0 bases, with 19 bases between them. Germline V gives CDR1 MDHEN, CDR2 SYDVKM. The CDR3 DNA follows: TGTGCCAGCAGTTGGGGACACCGTGGCAACTATAGCAATCAGCCCCAGCATTTT. Translation: CASSWGHRGNYSNQPQHF.

The V call is TRBV18, the J call TRBJ2-5, with 9 bases identical to TRBD2. The V gene end was trimmed by 4 bases and the J gene end by 8 bases; junction bases not matched to a gene: 17. CDR3 size: 17 residues. Germline V gene lookup returns CDR1 KGHSH and CDR2 LQKENI. CDR3: CASSQSAGGYVPRTQYF. The CDR3 DNA is TGTGCCAGCTCACAATCAGCGGGAGGTTACGTCCCTCGAACCCAGTACTTC.

This sequence joins TRBV5-6 and TRBJ1-5; D possibly corresponds to TRBD1 (5 bases). Deletions cut 4 bases from V and 1 base from J, with 18 bases between. This CDR3 has 17 residues. Looked up from germline, CDR1 is SGHDT and CDR2 is YYEEEE. The CDR3 sequence is CASSQKSGGGSNQPQHF. Written as DNA, the CDR3 is TGTGCCAGCAGCCAGAAGTCGGGGGGTGGAAGCAATCAGCCCCAGCATTTT.

This clone was seen a handful of times. The chain recombines TRBV19 with TRBJ2-5, with 7 positions matching TRBD1. This CDR3 region has 13 residues. CDR1 is LNHDA and CDR2 is SQIVND in the germline V gene (reference sequence). J lost 5 bases, V lost 3 bases, and 3 bases had no gene match. The CDR3 nucleotides are TGTGCCAGTAGTATGAGGGGGCGTGAGACCCAGTACTTC. It translates to CASSMRGRETQYF.

As DNA, the CDR3 is TGTGCCAGCAGTCAACGCCCTAGCGGGAGCTCCTACGAGCAGTACTTC. Translation: CASSQRPSGSSYEQYF. V is TRBV2 and J is TRBJ2-7; 10 positions agree with TRBD2. This CDR3 is 16 amino acids long. Germline V gene sequence: CDR1 SNHLY, CDR2 FYNNEI. Germline trimming cut 5 bases from V and 0 bases from J; bases unmatched to any gene: 7.

The chain uses TRBV4-1 and TRBJ1-2, with a weak D call TRBD1 (5 bases). With 2 bases removed from V and 8 bases from J, the gap between germline ends came to 9 bases. This CDR3 contains 12 residues. Germline CDR1 reads MGHRA; CDR2 reads YSYEKL. For the CDR3, the DNA is TGCGCCAGCAGCCAAAGGGACTGGGGCTACACCTTC. Its translation is CASSQRDWGYTF.

The chain links TRBV7-8 to TRBJ2-1; 9 bases align to TRBD2. The germline CDR1 and CDR2 sequences are SGHVS and FQNEAQ. Germline trimming cut 1 base from V and 3 bases from J; bases unmatched to any gene: 4. The CDR3 runs to 16 residues. CDR3 nucleotides: TGTGCCAGCAGCTTAGTGGCGGGGGGGGACTACAATGAGCAGTTCTTC. It specifies CASSLVAGGDYNEQFF. The whole variable domain, remainder taken from reference TRBV7-8 and TRBJ2-1, is GAGVSQSPRYKVAKRGQDVALRCDPISGHVSLFWYQQALGQGPEFLTYFQNEAQLDKSGLPSDRFFAERPEGSVSTLKIQRTQQEDSAVYLCASSLVAGGDYNEQFFGPGTRLTVL.